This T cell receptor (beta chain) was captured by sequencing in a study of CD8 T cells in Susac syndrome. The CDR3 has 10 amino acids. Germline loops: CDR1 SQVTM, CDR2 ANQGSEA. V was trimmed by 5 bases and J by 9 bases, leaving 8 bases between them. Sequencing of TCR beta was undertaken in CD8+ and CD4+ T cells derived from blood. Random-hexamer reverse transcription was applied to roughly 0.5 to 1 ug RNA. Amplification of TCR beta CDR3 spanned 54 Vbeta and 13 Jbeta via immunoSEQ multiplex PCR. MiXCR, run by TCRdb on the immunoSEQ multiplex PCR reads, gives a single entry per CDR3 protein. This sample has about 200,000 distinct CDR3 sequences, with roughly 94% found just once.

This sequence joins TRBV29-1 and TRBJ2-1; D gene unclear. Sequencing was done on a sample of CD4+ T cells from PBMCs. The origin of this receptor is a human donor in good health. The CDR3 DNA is TGCAGCGTTATACGCGGTGAGCAGTTCTTC. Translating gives CSVIRGEQFF.